The text below deals with one T cell receptor (beta chain). The sample holds a few counts of this clone. Its antigen target is currently unknown. No qualities accompany the bases; no much larger clone lies one base away. The sample belongs to a study of blood T cell repertoires in COVID-19 (dated by TCRdb to about 2020). Regarding the complete study: The collaborator samples originated in the United States, Italy and Spain and spanned the acute and convalescent phases of COVID-19. The material from the prospective study consisted of cDNA or gDNA derived from T cells, B-cell-depleted T cells, or PBMCs. Subjects who had been exposed to COVID-19, were actively infected with it, or had recovered from it provided the deeply sampled blood TCRbeta repertoires that made up the dataset. The repertoires were released in a freely available public database meant as a resource for research on the immune response to SARS-CoV-2. Samples were obtained from the ongoing ImmuneRACE study (first 160 participants) and from over 1,000 subjects provided by 6 global collaborators. A de-identified subject ID, COVID-19 status, age in years and sex were almost always included in the sample metadata. Where available, HLA class I and class II types were taken from metadata supplied by the sample provider and were not determined by assay-based typing.

In the prospective study, participants were about 18 to 90 years old, resided in about two dozen geographic areas of the United States, and were enrolled through a virtual design. Cohort assignment in the prospective study relied on participant-reported clinical history from a screening survey and a study questionnaire. Exposed participants were defined as having been in contact with someone with a PCR-confirmed or clinician-diagnosed COVID-19 case within 2 weeks of study entry. Each participant in the prospective study had whole blood, serum and a nasopharyngeal or oropharyngeal swab collected by mobile phlebotomists. Additional blood draws and questionnaires over an approximately 2-month period could optionally be provided by prospective study participants. Prospective study blood samples were shipped either frozen or at room temperature before DNA extraction. The CDR3, from cysteine to phenylalanine, totals 14 residues. Only the CDR3 DNA stays, 42 bases, in frame from base 1. Relative to germline, V is missing 2 bases and J is missing 6 bases, with 4 bases of the junction outside any gene match. CDR1 SGHTA and CDR2 FQGNSA are derived from the germline V gene.

General conclusions and limits of the study: How much clinical and demographic metadata was included differed by source and by participant, and the metadata was provided uncurated.

TCRbeta CDR3 regions were amplified from genomic DNA using the immunoSEQ Assay, a bias-controlled multiplex PCR. As for the original processing: Within the assay, amplification of reference gene primers was used to estimate how many nucleated cells each sample contained. To quantify the absolute abundance of each unique TCRbeta CDR3 rearrangement, sequence reads were collapsed and filtered. For each sample, productive Simpson clonality was calculated as the square root of Simpson's diversity index across productive rearrangements. TCRdb mirrors the immuneACCESS table, restricted to in-frame sequences. Some clones are absent from its copies; in checked studies, under half trace to an unresolved V gene, and the reason for the others is unknown. V, J and clone size were drawn from that table, and D and trimming were deduced from the DNA. In this sample the table shows approximately 300,000 clones, 85% of which occur a single time. About 2% of the sample is held by the ten biggest clonotypes.

This receptor chain uses TRBV7-2 and TRBJ2-3, with 8 junctional bases fitting TRBD2. This sequence originates from a woman in her 30s who had been exposed to COVID-19. Sample: PBMCs or T cells enriched from blood (not recorded which). CDR3 region: CASSLSGSRDTQYF. The sequenced DNA is TGTGCCAGCAGCTTAAGCGGGAGTAGGGATACGCAGTATTTT.